Reported below is one TCR beta chain. The antigen is not known. The PCR employed 60 Vbeta primers together with 13 Jbeta primers. Under the authors' procedure: About 10 million shared chains were among the approximately 76 million unique TCR beta chains that a later analysis counted. Sequencing used immunoSEQ multiplex PCR; TCRdb keeps in-frame clones, though not all of them. V, J and clone size were drawn from that table, and D and trimming were deduced from the DNA. Among roughly 110,000 clones, roughly 74% were seen once, and the ten largest hold 2.5%. This record belongs to a study of cytomegalovirus exposure and HLA in healthy donors. Whole-study results and caveats: Sequence variants that were highly shared formed a cluster that was likely a sequencing artifact. A later analysis found most CMV-associated TCR beta chains apparently HLA-restricted.

The junction had 6 bases not matched to a gene; V was cut back by 5 bases and J by 1 base. Germline CDR1 reads SGHDT; CDR2 reads YYEEEE. The CDR3 extends over 17 amino acids. This TCR derives from a man aged 40-50 years in good health and CMV-seronegative. The source material was PBMCs. The gene calls are TRBV5-6 and TRBJ2-6, with TRBD1 identical over 10 bases. The CDR3 nucleotides are TGTGCCAGCAGGGGGACAGGGGCCGGTTCTGGGGCCAACGTCCTGACTTTC. This translates into CASRGTGAGSGANVLTF.